The clone carrying this T cell receptor beta chain was counted a few times. Its antigen is not known. Assay: immunoSEQ multiplex PCR; the TCRdb copy retains only in-frame clones and omits some. The table records about 38,000 clones, around 80% of them present only once. Trimming left V 6 bases short and J 0 bases short, with 9 bases between. Germline V gene lookup returns CDR1 KGHSH and CDR2 LQKENI. This CDR3 spans 14 amino acids. The data stem from a study of vaccination effects on CD4 cells after COVID-19. Antigen-specific CD4+ T cells were first expanded with viral peptide pools by the ViraFEST assay and only then sequenced. Following 10 days of culture, CD4+ T cells were isolated. Participants got two doses of BNT162b2 or mRNA-1273 vaccine. It was with about 9.3 IU/ml IL-2 and around 10 ug/ml peptides that some 1.9 million PBMC per well were cultured. Study findings and constraints: The study found marked clonal contraction of infection- and vaccine-induced clones late after vaccination. Nearly all vaccine-induced clones in healthy recipients recognized only SARS-CoV-2. A shortage of convalescent patients and an absence of early post-infection timepoints characterized the study.

The gene calls are TRBV18 and TRBJ2-1; a weak D match, TRBD2 (5 bases). Sequences were derived from CD4+ T cells from PBMCs cultured with HCoV-NL63 spike peptides, sampled after COVID-19 vaccination. The TCR comes from a human donor who received a COVID-19 vaccine. Some clones in this sample may be carry-over from other donors' samples. In nucleotides, the CDR3 is TGTGCCAGCTCCGTCAGCGGCTCCTACAATGAGCAGTTCTTC. Amino acids: CASSVSGSYNEQFF.